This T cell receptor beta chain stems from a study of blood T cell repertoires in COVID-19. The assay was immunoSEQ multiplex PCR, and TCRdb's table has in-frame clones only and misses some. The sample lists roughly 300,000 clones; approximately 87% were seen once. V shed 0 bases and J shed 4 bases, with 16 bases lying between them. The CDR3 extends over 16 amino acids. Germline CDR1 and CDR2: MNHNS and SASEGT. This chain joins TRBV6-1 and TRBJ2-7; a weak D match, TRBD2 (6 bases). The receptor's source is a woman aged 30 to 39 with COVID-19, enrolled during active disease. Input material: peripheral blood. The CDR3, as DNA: TGTGCCAGCAGTGAAGCGGACTATGGGGGGAGTTACGAGCAGTACTTC. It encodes CASSEADYGGSYEQYF.